The rows below give T cell receptor beta chains drawn from one sample of a study of response to subunit inactivated influenza vaccine. TCRdb re-called the RT-PCR reads with MiXCR, one entry per CDR3 protein. Of more than 550,000 distinct CDR3 sequences detected, roughly 10% appear once; the ten largest clones hold approximately 10%. These same records also appear under a second study, on T cells expressing NK-cell markers.

Material: PBMCs from blood, obtained on the day of vaccination. All receptors come from a man aged 45 to 65 who received an inactivated influenza vaccine. Both conserved end residues are part of each CDR3. A D gene is named only where the DNA matches it firmly. Clone size appears in some rows only: once, few, many, or a class for an expanded clone.

cdr3_length	v_call	d_call	j_call	clone_size	cdr3_nt	cdr3_aa
13	TRBV19	-	TRBJ1-3	many	TGTGCCAGTATCTCAGGGTCTGGAAACACCATATATTTT	CASISGSGNTIYF
19	TRBV19	TRBD1	TRBJ2-6	-	TGTGCCAGTAGTATTACCCGGACAGGAGGAGTCCCTGGGGCCAACGTCCTGACTTTC	CASSITRTGGVPGANVLTF
14	TRBV7-2	-	TRBJ2-2	few	TGTGCCAGCAGTGAGGGGGTTGGCACCGGGGAGCTGTTTTTT	CASSEGVGTGELFF
13	TRBV11-3	-	TRBJ1-5	-	TGTGCCAGCAGCTCGGGTCCTTATCAGCCCCAGCATTTT	CASSSGPYQPQHF
11	TRBV29-1	-	TRBJ2-1	-	TGCAGCGTTGAGGGCGTCTATGAGCAGTTCTTC	CSVEGVYEQFF
12	TRBV29-1	-	TRBJ2-2	few	TGCAGCGTTGGAGGGGGGATCGGGGAGCTGTTTTTT	CSVGGGIGELFF
15	TRBV5-1	-	TRBJ2-7	few	TGCGCCAGCAGCTTGGCGCAGCAGAGCTCCTACGAGCAGTACTTC	CASSLAQQSSYEQYF
19	TRBV4-3	TRBD2	TRBJ2-2	-	TGCGCCAGCAGCCAAGATTATCGGGAGGGTAGCGCGAACACCGGGGAGCTGTTTTTT	CASSQDYREGSANTGELFF
17	TRBV4-3	TRBD1	TRBJ1-3	few	TGCGCCAGCAGCCAGGCCGGGACAGGGATCTCTGGAAACACCATATATTTT	CASSQAGTGISGNTIYF
16	TRBV7-9	TRBD2	TRBJ2-2	many	TGTGCCAGCAGCTTAGCGGGACTAGCTCAAACCGGGGAGCTGTTTTTT	CASSLAGLAQTGELFF
15	TRBV4-1	-	TRBJ2-2	few	TGCGCCAGCAGCCAAGAGCCGGCGAACACCGGGGAGCTGTTTTTT	CASSQEPANTGELFF
16	TRBV28	TRBD1	TRBJ2-5	few	TGTGCCAGCAGACTAGACAGGGTTTTTGGGGAAGAGACCCAGTACTTC	CASRLDRVFGEETQYF
15	TRBV5-1	-	TRBJ1-4	many	TGCGCCAGCAGCTTGAGTCACTCCCTTAATGAAAAACTGTTTTTT	CASSLSHSLNEKLFF
15	TRBV28	TRBD1	TRBJ2-7	-	TGTGCCAGCAGCCTCGACAGGGCGTTCTCCTACGAGCAGTACTTC	CASSLDRAFSYEQYF
13	TRBV10-3	-	TRBJ1-5	many	TGTGCCATCAGACAGGGTTTAGATCAGCCCCAGCATTTT	CAIRQGLDQPQHF
15	TRBV20-1	TRBD2	TRBJ2-3	-	TGCAGTGCTAGAGACCCGGGGGGGCCAGCAGATACGCAGTATTTT	CSARDPGGPADTQYF
13	TRBV7-9	TRBD1	TRBJ1-1	few	TGTGCCAGCATCGGACAGGGGAGCGCTGAAGCTTTCTTT	CASIGQGSAEAFF
17	TRBV7-3	TRBD2	TRBJ2-1	few	TGTGCCAGCAGCTTAGCTCGGACTAGCGGAAGAAAGGATGAGCAGTTCTTC	CASSLARTSGRKDEQFF
16	TRBV12-3/TRBV12-4	-	TRBJ2-5	-	TGTGCCAGCAGCCTCTTGCCAGGGGACCAATCCGAGACCCAGTACTTC	CASSLLPGDQSETQYF
16	TRBV7-2	TRBD2	TRBJ2-7	many	TGTGCCAGCAGCACACCCACTAGCGGGGGGTTTTACGAGCAGTACTTC	CASSTPTSGGFYEQYF
15	TRBV28	TRBD1	TRBJ2-7	-	TGTGCCAGCAGAAGGACAGGGGTAGGGGTCTACGAGCAGTACTTC	CASRRTGVGVYEQYF
15	TRBV3-1	TRBD1	TRBJ2-2	few	TGTGCCAGCAGCCACCGACAGGGACCCACCGGGGAGCTGTTTTTT	CASSHRQGPTGELFF
15	TRBV6-1	TRBD2	TRBJ2-7	few	TGTGCCAGCAGAGCTCTAGCGGGAGCTGGATACGAGCAGTACTTC	CASRALAGAGYEQYF
13	TRBV9	-	TRBJ2-2	-	TGTGCCAGCAGCGTAGTAGCCTACGGGGAGCTGTTTTTT	CASSVVAYGELFF
11	TRBV12-3/TRBV12-4	-	TRBJ1-1	many	TGTGCCAGCAGTTTAACCTCTGAAGCTTTCTTT	CASSLTSEAFF
13	TRBV6-2/TRBV6-3	-	TRBJ2-7	few	TGTGCCAGCAGTTACACATGGTACTACGAGCAGTACTTC	CASSYTWYYEQYF